This TCR beta chain comes out of a study of T cells in Graves' hyperthyroidism and ophthalmopathy. Notes on the study in general: A model of 13 V-J pairs discriminated ophthalmopathy from stable hyperthyroidism. Ophthalmopathy got predicted by the model a median around six months before its onset.

This clonotype was seen ten or more times. The antigen remains undetermined. Amplification yielded TCR beta CDR3 regions, with RNA transcripts as the source. HTBI primers drove first-round RT-PCR of the TCR CDR3. TCRdb reprocessed the multiplex PCR reads with MiXCR, giving one entry per CDR3 protein. The data contain around 250,000 distinct CDR3 sequences, approximately 25% of them singletons. CDR3 length: 16 residues. The V end lost 7 bases, the J end lost 3 bases, and 22 bases lay between the germline ends. Germline values: CDR1 SNHLY, CDR2 FYNNEI. This chain uses TRBV2 with TRBJ2-7; the D gene is possibly TRBD2 (6 bases). Sequenced material: blood. This TCR was recovered from a woman aged 40 to 49 with Graves' ophthalmopathy. DNA for the CDR3: TGTGCCAGCATCGACGACGGCGGGGCAACATACTACGAGCAGTACTTC. Protein product: CASIDDGGATYYEQYF.